This TCR beta chain was recovered during a study of blood T cell repertoires in COVID-19. On the study more broadly: Both acute and convalescent COVID-19 samples were obtained from the United States, Italy and Spain.

V lost 6 bases, J lost 2 bases, and 8 bases lay in between. This CDR3 contains 11 residues. Per the germline V gene, CDR1 is DFQATT and CDR2 is SNEGSKA (reference sequence). In the study's own analysis: Reference gene primer amplification yielded estimated nucleated cell counts. TCRdb keeps only in-frame clones here, not all; method: immunoSEQ multiplex PCR. That table is the source of V, J and clone size, and D and trimming were worked out from the DNA. The repertoire holds approximately 200,000 clones, with 86% as singletons. All enrollees were about 18 to 95 years old and from 20 to 30 US areas. Cohort placement rested on clinical history that participants reported themselves.

The sequence came from a woman in her twenties or thirties who had recovered from COVID-19. What was sequenced was PBMCs or T cells enriched from blood (not recorded which). The chain employs TRBV20-1 and TRBJ2-7; tentatively, D is TRBD1 (5 bases). The CDR3 spells CSAQGTYEQYF. The DNA for the CDR3 is TGCAGTGCCCAGGGAACCTACGAGCAGTACTTC.